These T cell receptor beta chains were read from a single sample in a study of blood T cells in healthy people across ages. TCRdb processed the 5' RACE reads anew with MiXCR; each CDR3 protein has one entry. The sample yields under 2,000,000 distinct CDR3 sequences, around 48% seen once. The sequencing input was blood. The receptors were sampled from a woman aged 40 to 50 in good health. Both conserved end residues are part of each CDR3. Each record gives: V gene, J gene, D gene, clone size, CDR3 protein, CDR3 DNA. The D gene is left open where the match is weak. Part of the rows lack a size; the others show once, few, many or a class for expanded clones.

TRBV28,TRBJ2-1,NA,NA,CASSVPGSEQFF,TGTGCCAGCAGCGTGCCGGGGAGTGAGCAGTTCTTC
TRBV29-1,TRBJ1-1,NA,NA,CSVVWGNTEAFF,TGCAGCGTTGTATGGGGGAACACTGAAGCTTTCTTT
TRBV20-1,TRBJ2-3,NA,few,CSAPQADSDTDTQYF,TGCAGTGCGCCTCAGGCGGACAGCGACACAGATACGCAGTATTTT
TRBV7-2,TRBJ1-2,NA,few,CASSLEAGYYGYTF,TGTGCCAGCAGCTTAGAGGCCGGATACTATGGCTACACCTTC
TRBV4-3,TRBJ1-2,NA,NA,CASSQDSGVAGYTF,TGCGCCAGCAGCCAAGACAGTGGGGTTGCCGGCTACACCTTC
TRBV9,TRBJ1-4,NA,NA,CASSVVPGSDEKLFF,TGTGCCAGCAGCGTAGTCCCCGGTTCGGATGAAAAACTGTTTTTT
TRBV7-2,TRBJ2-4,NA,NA,CASSLTRTKYF,TGTGCCAGCAGCTTAACCAGAACCAAGTACTTC
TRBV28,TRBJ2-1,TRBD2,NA,CASSLSSGGASFYNEQFF,TGTGCCAGCAGTTTATCTAGCGGGGGGGCTTCGTTCTACAATGAGCAGTTCTTC
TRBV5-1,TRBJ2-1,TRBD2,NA,CASSLVGTTDNEQFF,TGCGCCAGCAGCTTGGTGGGGACTACCGACAATGAGCAGTTCTTC
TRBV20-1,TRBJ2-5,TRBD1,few,CSAKTGGVGETQYF,TGCAGTGCTAAGACAGGGGGTGTTGGAGAGACCCAGTACTTC
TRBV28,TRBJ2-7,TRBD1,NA,CASSFMRTGSSYEQYF,TGTGCCAGCAGTTTTATGCGGACAGGGAGCTCCTACGAGCAGTACTTC